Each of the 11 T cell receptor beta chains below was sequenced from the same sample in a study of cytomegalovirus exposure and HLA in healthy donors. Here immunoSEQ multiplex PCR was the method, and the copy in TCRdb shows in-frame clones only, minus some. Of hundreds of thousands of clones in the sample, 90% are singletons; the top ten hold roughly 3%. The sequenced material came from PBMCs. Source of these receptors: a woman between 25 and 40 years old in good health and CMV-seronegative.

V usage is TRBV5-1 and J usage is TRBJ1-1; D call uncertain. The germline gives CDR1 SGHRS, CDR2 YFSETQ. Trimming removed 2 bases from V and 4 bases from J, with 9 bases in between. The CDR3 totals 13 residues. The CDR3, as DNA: TGCGCCAGCAGCTTCGAAGGAGGCACTGAAGCTTTCTTT. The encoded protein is CASSFEGGTEAFF.

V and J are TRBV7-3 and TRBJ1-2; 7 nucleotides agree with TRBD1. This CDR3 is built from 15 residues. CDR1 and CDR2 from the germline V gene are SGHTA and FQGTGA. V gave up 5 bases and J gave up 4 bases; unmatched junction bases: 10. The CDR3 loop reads CASSRAPGQPYGYTF. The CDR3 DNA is TGTGCCAGCAGCCGAGCCCCGGGACAGCCCTATGGCTACACCTTC.

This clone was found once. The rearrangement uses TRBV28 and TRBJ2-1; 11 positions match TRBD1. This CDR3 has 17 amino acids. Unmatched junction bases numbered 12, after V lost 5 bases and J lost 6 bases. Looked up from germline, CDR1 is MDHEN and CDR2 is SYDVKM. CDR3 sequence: CASSPGDRGGTGNEQFF. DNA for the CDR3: TGTGCCAGCAGTCCTGGGGACAGGGGGGGTACGGGCAATGAGCAGTTCTTC. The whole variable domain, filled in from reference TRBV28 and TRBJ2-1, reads DVKVTQSSRYLVKRTGEKVFLECVQDMDHENMFWYRQDPGLGLRLIYFSYDVKMKEKGDIPEGYSVSREKKERFSLILESASTNQTSMYLCASSPGDRGGTGNEQFFGPGTRLTVL.

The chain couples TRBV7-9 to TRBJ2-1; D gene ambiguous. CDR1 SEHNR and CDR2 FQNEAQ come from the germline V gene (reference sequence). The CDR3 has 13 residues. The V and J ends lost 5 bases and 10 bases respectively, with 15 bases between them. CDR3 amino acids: CASSVPLSTEQFF. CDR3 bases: TGTGCCAGCAGCGTGCCCCTATCCACAGAGCAGTTCTTC.

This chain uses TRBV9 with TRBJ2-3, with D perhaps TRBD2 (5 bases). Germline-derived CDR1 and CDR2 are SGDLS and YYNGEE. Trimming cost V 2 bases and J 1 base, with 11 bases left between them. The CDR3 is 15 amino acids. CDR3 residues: CASSVEGGGTDTQYF. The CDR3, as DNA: TGTGCCAGCAGCGTTGAGGGCGGAGGCACAGATACGCAGTATTTT.

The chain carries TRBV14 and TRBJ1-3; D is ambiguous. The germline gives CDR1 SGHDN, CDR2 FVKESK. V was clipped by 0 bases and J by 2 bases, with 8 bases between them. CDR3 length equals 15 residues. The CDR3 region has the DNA TGTGCCAGCAGCCAAGACCTAATTGCTGGAAACACCATATATTTT. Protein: CASSQDLIAGNTIYF.

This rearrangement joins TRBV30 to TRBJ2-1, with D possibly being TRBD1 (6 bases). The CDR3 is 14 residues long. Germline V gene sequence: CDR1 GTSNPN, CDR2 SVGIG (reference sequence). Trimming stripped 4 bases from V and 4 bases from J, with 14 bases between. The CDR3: CAWNRDLLYNEQFF. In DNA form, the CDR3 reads TGTGCCTGGAACAGGGATCTTTTATACAATGAGCAGTTCTTC.

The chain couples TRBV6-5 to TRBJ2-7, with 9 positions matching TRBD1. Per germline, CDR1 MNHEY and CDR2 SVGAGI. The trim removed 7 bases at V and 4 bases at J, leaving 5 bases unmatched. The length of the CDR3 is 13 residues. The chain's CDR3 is CASTHGQGYEQYF. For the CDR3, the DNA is TGTGCCAGCACCCACGGACAGGGGTACGAGCAGTACTTC.

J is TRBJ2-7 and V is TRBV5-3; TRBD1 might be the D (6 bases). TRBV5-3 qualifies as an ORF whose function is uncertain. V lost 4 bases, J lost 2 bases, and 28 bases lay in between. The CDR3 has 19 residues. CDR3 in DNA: TGTGCCAGAAGCCTCGACTTGGTGGGGACACTCCGTGATACCTACGAGCAGTACTTC. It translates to CARSLDLVGTLRDTYEQYF.

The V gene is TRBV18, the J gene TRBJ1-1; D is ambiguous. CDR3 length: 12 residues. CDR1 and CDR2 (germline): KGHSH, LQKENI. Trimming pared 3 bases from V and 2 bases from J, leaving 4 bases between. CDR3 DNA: TGTGCCAGCTCACCTGAAAACACTGAAGCTTTCTTT. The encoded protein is CASSPENTEAFF. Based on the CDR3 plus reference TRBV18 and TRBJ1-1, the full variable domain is NAGVMQNPRHLVRRRGQEARLRCSPMKGHSHVYWYRQLPEEGLKFMVYLQKENIIDESGMPKERFSAEFPKEGPSILRIQQVVRGDSAAYFCASSPENTEAFFGQGTRLTVV.

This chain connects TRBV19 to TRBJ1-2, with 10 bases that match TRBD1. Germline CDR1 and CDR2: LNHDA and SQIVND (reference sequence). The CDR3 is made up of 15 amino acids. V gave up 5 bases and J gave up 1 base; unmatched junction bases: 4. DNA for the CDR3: TGTGCCAGTAGTTGGGACAGGGGTCATAACTATGGCTACACCTTC. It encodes CASSWDRGHNYGYTF.